A selection of T cell receptor beta chains follows, all from one sample in a study of blood T cell repertoires in COVID-19. Libraries were prepared by immunoSEQ multiplex PCR; TCRdb keeps only in-frame clonotypes and omits some of them. Of approximately 190,000 clones listed, more than 70% are singletons. Material: peripheral blood. The receptor source for this set is a woman in her 40s who had recovered from COVID-19. Each CDR3 is given with its conserved first and last residue. A D gene is named only where the DNA matches it firmly. Clone size is shown for a subset of rows, as once, few, many or a class of expanded clone.

J gene	clone size	D gene	V gene	CDR3 DNA	CDR3 protein
TRBJ2-7	NA	TRBD1	TRBV27	TGTGCCAGCAGTGCAGGGGGGACAGGGGGCGAATTGAACTACGAGCAGTACTTC	CASSAGGTGGELNYEQYF
TRBJ2-7	once	NA	TRBV3-1/TRBV3-2	TGTGCCAGCAGCCAATGGAGGTCCTCCTACGAGCAGTACTTC	CASSQWRSSYEQYF
TRBJ1-2	NA	TRBD1	TRBV12-3/TRBV12-4	TGTGCCAGCAGTGGGACAGGGGGCTATGGCTACACCTTC	CASSGTGGYGYTF
TRBJ2-1	NA	NA	TRBV5-1	TGCGCCAGCAGCTTAGAGACAGGTACATACAATGAGCAGTTCTTC	CASSLETGTYNEQFF
TRBJ1-1	NA	TRBD1	TRBV4-2	TGTGCCAGCAGCCAAGAGAATCGTCGTACAGGGGGGAGCACTGAAGCTTTCTTT	CASSQENRRTGGSTEAFF
TRBJ2-1	NA	NA	TRBV3-1/TRBV3-2	TGTGCCAGCAGCCCCCAGGCTGCCAATGAGCAGTTCTTC	CASSPQAANEQFF
TRBJ2-3	NA	NA	TRBV5-1	TGCGCCAGCAGGCTTATAGGGGGCGGGAACACAGATACGCAGTATTTT	CASRLIGGGNTDTQYF
TRBJ1-1	NA	NA	TRBV5-1	TGCGCCAGCAGCTTGGGCACGGTAAACACTGAAGCTTTCTTT	CASSLGTVNTEAFF
TRBJ2-7	NA	NA	TRBV27	TGTGCCAGCAGTTTAAGGCCGGCAGGGATCGAGCAGTACTTC	CASSLRPAGIEQYF
TRBJ1-1	NA	TRBD1	TRBV10-3	TGTGCCATCAGTGAGGCCCAGGGGGCCTCGAACACTGAAGCTTTCTTT	CAISEAQGASNTEAFF
TRBJ2-1	NA	NA	TRBV11-2	TGTGCCAGCAGCTTAGGCGAGTACAATGAGCAGTTCTTC	CASSLGEYNEQFF
TRBJ1-3	NA	NA	TRBV5-1	TGCGCCAGCAGCTTGGAGGTCGGCAGGGGAAACTCTGGAAACACCATATATTTT	CASSLEVGRGNSGNTIYF
TRBJ2-7	NA	NA	TRBV30	TGTGCCTGGAGTGTAAGGGCAGGGACAAGCTACGAGCAGTACTTC	CAWSVRAGTSYEQYF
TRBJ1-5	NA	NA	TRBV5-3	TGTGCCAGAAGCTTAAAACAGCCGCGGGGTTACAATCAGCCCCAGCATTTT	CARSLKQPRGYNQPQHF
TRBJ2-5	NA	TRBD1	TRBV5-1	TGCGCCAGCAGCTTGGCCTTGAGGGGGCAAGGAGAGACCCAGTACTTC	CASSLALRGQGETQYF
TRBJ2-1	NA	NA	TRBV18	TGTGCCAGCTCACTCGGACAGCTAAATGAGCAGTTCTTC	CASSLGQLNEQFF
TRBJ2-1	once	NA	TRBV18	TGTGCCAGCTCCCTAATCGGGAGTGGGGAGTTCTTC	CASSLIGSGEFF
TRBJ1-1	NA	TRBD1	TRBV4-2	TGTGCCAGCAGCCAGGCCGGGACAGGGGGCCGGACTGAAGCTTTCTTT	CASSQAGTGGRTEAFF
TRBJ1-5	NA	NA	TRBV3-1/TRBV3-2	TGTGCCAGCAGCCAAGATTATTTTCAGCCCCAGCATTTT	CASSQDYFQPQHF
TRBJ1-1	once	TRBD1	TRBV30	TGTGCCTGGAGAACTACAGGGGGCCCCACGAAACCTTTCTTT	CAWRTTGGPTKPFF
TRBJ1-4	NA	TRBD1	TRBV18	TGTGCCAGCTCACCAGACAGGGCAACTAATGAAAAACTGTTTTTT	CASSPDRATNEKLFF
TRBJ2-2	NA	TRBD1	TRBV9	TGTGCCAGCAGCGTTTCAGGGGGAAACACCGGGGAGCTGTTTTTT	CASSVSGGNTGELFF
TRBJ1-5	NA	TRBD1	TRBV28	TGTGCCAGCAGTTTAGGACAGGGGGATCAGCCCCAGCATTTT	CASSLGQGDQPQHF
TRBJ2-4	once	TRBD2	TRBV7-9	TGTGCCAGCAGCCCTCGGGGAGCGGGAGGGTTCAAAAACATTCAGTACTTC	CASSPRGAGGFKNIQYF
TRBJ2-2	NA	NA	TRBV7-2	TGTGCCAGCAGCTTAGTAGGGGGCACCGGGGAGCTGTTTTTT	CASSLVGGTGELFF
TRBJ2-1	NA	TRBD1	TRBV6-5	TGTGCCAGCAGTAAGGGGACAGGGCCGGTTGAGCAGTTCTTC	CASSKGTGPVEQFF
TRBJ2-7	NA	TRBD2	TRBV7-2	TGTGCCAGCAGCTTAGAAGGGACTAGCGGCCTCCACGAGCAGTACTTC	CASSLEGTSGLHEQYF
TRBJ2-1	few	NA	TRBV4-1	TGCGCCAGCAGCCAAGAGCCCGCTAACCCCTACAATGAGCAGTTCTTC	CASSQEPANPYNEQFF
TRBJ2-7	NA	NA	TRBV11-3	TGTGCCAGCAGCTTTGGTAGCGGCACCTACGAGCAGTACTTC	CASSFGSGTYEQYF
TRBJ1-4	NA	TRBD1	TRBV5-5	TGTGCCAGCAGCCAGACAGGGAAGGGTGAAAAACTGTTTTTT	CASSQTGKGEKLFF
TRBJ2-3	once	NA	TRBV6-1	TGTGCCAGCAGTGAAGCATCAAGCGGAGCCACAGATACGCAGTATTTT	CASSEASSGATDTQYF
TRBJ2-3	NA	TRBD2	TRBV9	TGTGCCAGCAGCGGACCCACCCCCGGCTTCGGGAGGACAGATACGCAGTATTTT	CASSGPTPGFGRTDTQYF
TRBJ2-7	NA	NA	TRBV11-2	TGTGCCAGCAGCATTAGTGCCGGGTCAACCTACGAGCAGTACTTC	CASSISAGSTYEQYF
TRBJ2-7	NA	NA	TRBV3-1/TRBV3-2	TGTGCCAGCAGCCAAGATCAGAACGAGCAGTACTTC	CASSQDQNEQYF
TRBJ1-1	NA	TRBD1	TRBV28	TGTGCCAGCAGTTCGGGACAGGGGGCCGCTTTCTTT	CASSSGQGAAFF
TRBJ2-1	NA	TRBD2	TRBV5-1	TGCGCCAGCAGCGCAACCGGGACTAGCGGGAGAGGTAATGAGCAGTTCTTC	CASSATGTSGRGNEQFF
TRBJ2-5	NA	TRBD1	TRBV7-9	TGTGCCAGCAGCTTAGCGACAGGGGGTTTAGATAAAGAGACCCAGTACTTC	CASSLATGGLDKETQYF
TRBJ1-5	NA	NA	TRBV7-9	TGTGCCAGCAGTTCACAGGGATCGCAGCCCCAGCATTTT	CASSSQGSQPQHF
TRBJ2-1	NA	TRBD2	TRBV5-4	TGTGCCAGCAGCTTGGAAGTTTTCGGGGGGAGCTCCTACAATGAGCAGTTCTTC	CASSLEVFGGSSYNEQFF
TRBJ2-4	NA	TRBD1	TRBV7-2	TGTGCCAGCAGCCTATATACAGGGGGCGGAAACATTCAGTACTTC	CASSLYTGGGNIQYF
TRBJ2-5	NA	TRBD2	TRBV30	TGTGCCTGGAGTCCTCCCGCTAGCGGGAGTCAGGGTTTGGCCCAGTACTTC	CAWSPPASGSQGLAQYF
TRBJ2-3	NA	NA	TRBV5-6	TGTGCCAGCAGCTTGAGGGGCGGGACGAACACAGATACGCAGTATTTT	CASSLRGGTNTDTQYF
TRBJ1-3	NA	NA	TRBV19	TGTGCCAGTAGTATAGCAGGGTTCGGAAACACCATATATTTT	CASSIAGFGNTIYF
TRBJ2-1	NA	NA	TRBV7-2	TGTGCCAGCAGCTTGGGACTGGCGCAGTTCTTC	CASSLGLAQFF
TRBJ1-6	NA	NA	TRBV6-5	TGTGCCAGCAGGTCGGTGAATTCACCCCTCCACTTT	CASRSVNSPLHF
TRBJ2-3	NA	TRBD2	TRBV5-6	TGTGCCAGCAGCCCGGGGACTAGCGGATCAGATACGCAGTATTTT	CASSPGTSGSDTQYF
TRBJ1-2	NA	NA	TRBV6-6	TGTGCCAGCAGTTACGTGGATCAGGGGCGGATTTTC	CASSYVDQGRIF
TRBJ2-7	NA	TRBD2	TRBV28	TGTGCCAGCAGCCTAGCGGGAGTATACGAGCAGTACTTC	CASSLAGVYEQYF
TRBJ1-1	NA	NA	TRBV27	TGTGCCAGCAGTTCTCTCGGGGGTCGCACTGAAGCTTTCTTT	CASSSLGGRTEAFF
TRBJ1-1	once	NA	TRBV30	TGTGCCTGGGATTACAGGGAGAACACTGAAGCTTTCTTT	CAWDYRENTEAFF
TRBJ2-1	few	NA	TRBV7-9	TGTGCCAGCAGCCTCGGGGTAGCGGTTTACAATGAGCAGTTCTTC	CASSLGVAVYNEQFF
TRBJ1-1	NA	NA	TRBV7-2	TGTGCCAGCAGCTTAGGAGCCCGGAGTTTCACTGAAGCTTTCTTT	CASSLGARSFTEAFF
TRBJ2-1	NA	TRBD2	TRBV5-1	TGCGCCAGCAGCTCGGGGACTAGCGAAGGAATCTTC	CASSSGTSEGIF
TRBJ2-7	NA	TRBD1	TRBV10-3	TGTGCCATCAGTGAATCGCCGGGACAGGGAAACTACGAGCAGTACTTC	CAISESPGQGNYEQYF
TRBJ2-1	few	TRBD2	TRBV20-1	TGCAGTGCAACAACCGGGACTAGCATCTTCTTC	CSATTGTSIFF